Sequencing of this T cell receptor (beta chain) was carried out in a study of siplizumab effects on memory and regulatory T cells. About this clone: The antigen remains undetermined.

Germline CDR1 and CDR2: SGHDT and YYEEEE. The germline V and J ends were trimmed by 0 bases and 2 bases, with 4 bases remaining between them. There are 13 residues in the CDR3. Repertoires were generated with immunoSEQ multiplex PCR, while TCRdb's copy carries only in-frame clones and drops some. This sample has tens of thousands of clones; roughly 96% occur once, and the top ten carry around 0.029%. Findings and limits, study-wide: Suppression by proliferating Tregs derived from siplizumab cultures was not verified. It seemed that naive T cells were more diverse than memory cells and were major contributors to the alloresponse. Siplizumab significantly lowered the alloreactive sequences that could be traced to unstimulated CD4+ memory cells. An assignable phenotype, naive or memory, was missing from roughly 76-95% of proliferating CD4+ or CD8+ clones.

Material: naive CD4+ T cells sorted from blood. The clonotype originates from a human donor in good health. The rearrangement joins TRBV5-6 to TRBJ2-3; D gene uncertain. In DNA, the CDR3 is TGTGCCAGCAGCTTGGTAGCCACAGATACGCAGTATTTT. Its translation: CASSLVATDTQYF. Supplemented by reference TRBV5-6 and TRBJ2-3, the full variable domain reads DAGVTQSPTHLIKTRGQQVTLRCSPKSGHDTVSWYQQALGQGPQFIFQYYEEEERQRGNFPDRFSGHQFPNYSSELNVNALLLGDSALYLCASSLVATDTQYFGPGTRLTVL.